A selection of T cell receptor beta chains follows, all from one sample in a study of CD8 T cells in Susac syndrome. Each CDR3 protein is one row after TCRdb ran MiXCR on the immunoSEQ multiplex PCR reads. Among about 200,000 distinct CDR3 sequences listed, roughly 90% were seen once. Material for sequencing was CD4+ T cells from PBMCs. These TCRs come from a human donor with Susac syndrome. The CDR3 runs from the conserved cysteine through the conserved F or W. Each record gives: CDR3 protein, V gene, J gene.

CDR3: CSGLADSTDTQYF
V: TRBV20-1
J: TRBJ2-3

CDR3: CASSPRQGPSTEAFF
V: TRBV18
J: TRBJ1-1

CDR3: CASSLGGDINTGELFF
V: TRBV5-1
J: TRBJ2-2

CDR3: CASSSPGEDTQYF
V: TRBV28
J: TRBJ2-3

CDR3: CATGTAYSNTEAFF
V: TRBV19
J: TRBJ1-1

CDR3: CAISEGAAYEQYF
V: TRBV10-3
J: TRBJ2-7

CDR3: CASSLRLRDRGPDTQYF
V: TRBV12-3/TRBV12-4
J: TRBJ2-3

CDR3: CASSVRDRGELFF
V: TRBV10-1
J: TRBJ2-2

CDR3: CASSPLNRDIYGYTF
V: TRBV5-6
J: TRBJ1-2

CDR3: CASSRGQGKETQYF
V: TRBV28
J: TRBJ2-5

CDR3: CASSLADSRDIQYF
V: TRBV12-3/TRBV12-4
J: TRBJ2-4

CDR3: CASSPWDSNNEQFF
V: TRBV18
J: TRBJ2-1

CDR3: CAWSVVSGKGYTF
V: TRBV30
J: TRBJ1-2

CDR3: CASNFANRDRNTEAFF
V: TRBV13
J: TRBJ1-1

CDR3: CASSLTLHSNYGYTF
V: TRBV5-1
J: TRBJ1-2

CDR3: CASRGTGDYEQYF
V: TRBV19
J: TRBJ2-7

CDR3: CASSDPQGSGNTIYF
V: TRBV5-8
J: TRBJ1-3

CDR3: CASSLFGGPYEQYF
V: TRBV12-3/TRBV12-4
J: TRBJ2-7

CDR3: CASSVGVGGTNQPQHF
V: TRBV9
J: TRBJ1-5

CDR3: CASSLKRDYEQYF
V: TRBV12-3/TRBV12-4
J: TRBJ2-7

CDR3: CSVGQGVSNEQYF
V: TRBV29-1
J: TRBJ2-7

CDR3: CASSQEANYGYTF
V: TRBV3-1
J: TRBJ1-2

CDR3: CASRNQFRGQAEAFF
V: TRBV19
J: TRBJ1-1

CDR3: CSVQMGSYEQYF
V: TRBV29-1
J: TRBJ2-7

CDR3: CASSLSSTGGYGYTF
V: TRBV7-3
J: TRBJ1-2

CDR3: CASSVDGGDQPQHF
V: TRBV2
J: TRBJ1-5

CDR3: CASSADAVSGNVLTF
V: TRBV9
J: TRBJ2-6

CDR3: CASSTLAGFPNTGELFF
V: TRBV12-3/TRBV12-4
J: TRBJ2-2

CDR3: CASSWSRNEQFF
V: TRBV5-6
J: TRBJ2-1

CDR3: CSARGLAGAEDTQYF
V: TRBV20-1
J: TRBJ2-3

CDR3: CATSRGNGQGTLDQPQHF
V: TRBV15
J: TRBJ1-5

CDR3: CASSWGPSGGSDGELFF
V: TRBV5-6
J: TRBJ2-2

CDR3: CASSVGASGEYYEQYF
V: TRBV9
J: TRBJ2-7

CDR3: CASRGQMNTEAFF
V: TRBV27
J: TRBJ1-1

CDR3: CASSLQNNYGYTF
V: TRBV28
J: TRBJ1-2

CDR3: CASSAGTAYGYTF
V: TRBV2
J: TRBJ1-2

CDR3: CASSYSETALGNTIYF
V: TRBV6-6
J: TRBJ1-3

CDR3: CASSLLGLTEAFF
V: TRBV4-1
J: TRBJ1-1

CDR3: CASSMLGQMNYGYTF
V: TRBV19
J: TRBJ1-2

CDR3: CASSLEAGGTDTQYF
V: TRBV6-1
J: TRBJ2-3

CDR3: CASSSGAWNSPLHF
V: TRBV19
J: TRBJ1-6

CDR3: CSAGQGRSGANVLTF
V: TRBV29-1
J: TRBJ2-6

CDR3: CSVPKSGTDTQYF
V: TRBV29-1
J: TRBJ2-3

CDR3: CAGRQGDQPQHF
V: TRBV19
J: TRBJ1-5